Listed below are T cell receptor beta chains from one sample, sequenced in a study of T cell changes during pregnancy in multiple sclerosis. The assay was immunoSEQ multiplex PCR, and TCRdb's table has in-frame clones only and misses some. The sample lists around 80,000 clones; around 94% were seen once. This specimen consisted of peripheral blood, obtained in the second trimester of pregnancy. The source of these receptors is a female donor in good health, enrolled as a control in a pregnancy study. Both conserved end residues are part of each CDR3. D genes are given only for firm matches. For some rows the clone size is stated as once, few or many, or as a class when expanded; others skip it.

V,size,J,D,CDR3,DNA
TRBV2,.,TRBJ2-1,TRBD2,CASRDGLAAYNEQFF,TGTGCCAGCAGGGATGGACTAGCGGCATACAATGAGCAGTTCTTC
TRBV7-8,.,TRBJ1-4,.,CASSPAGMSGEKLFF,TGTGCCAGCAGCCCAGCGGGGATGTCAGGTGAAAAACTGTTTTTT
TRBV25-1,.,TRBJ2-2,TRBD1,CASSQPDRGTGELFF,TGTGCCAGCAGTCAACCAGACAGGGGCACCGGGGAGCTGTTTTTT
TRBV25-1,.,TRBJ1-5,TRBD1,CASGGTGPQPQHF,TGTGCCAGCGGCGGGACAGGGCCTCAGCCCCAGCATTTT
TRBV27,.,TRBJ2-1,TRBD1,CASSLADRVIDEQFF,TGTGCCAGCAGTTTAGCGGACAGGGTTATTGATGAGCAGTTCTTC
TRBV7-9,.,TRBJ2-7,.,CASTPGGTVDEQYF,TGTGCCAGCACCCCCGGCGGCACGGTAGACGAGCAGTACTTC
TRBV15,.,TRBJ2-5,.,CATSRGRGSQETQYF,TGTGCCACCAGCAGAGGGAGGGGCAGCCAGGAGACCCAGTACTTC
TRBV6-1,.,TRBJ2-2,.,CASSGQGAGELFF,TGTGCCAGCAGTGGGCAGGGTGCCGGGGAGCTGTTTTTT
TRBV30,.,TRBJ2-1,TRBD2,CAWSETSGRALDEQFF,TGTGCCTGGAGTGAAACTAGCGGGAGGGCCCTGGATGAGCAGTTCTTC
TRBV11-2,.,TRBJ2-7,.,CASSPADSYEQYF,TGTGCCAGCAGTCCAGCGGACTCCTACGAGCAGTACTTC
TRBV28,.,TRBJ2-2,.,CATSIGDTASGELFF,TGTGCCACATCTATAGGGGACACGGCTAGCGGGGAGCTGTTTTTT
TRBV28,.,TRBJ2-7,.,CASSSYRNEQYF,TGTGCCAGCAGTTCCTACAGGAACGAGCAGTACTTC
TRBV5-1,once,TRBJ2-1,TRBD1,CASSLGQGAYNEQFF,TGCGCCAGCAGCTTGGGACAGGGGGCCTACAATGAGCAGTTCTTC
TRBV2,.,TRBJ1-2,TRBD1,CASRKTGTDGYTF,TGTGCCAGCAGGAAAACAGGGACAGATGGCTACACCTTC
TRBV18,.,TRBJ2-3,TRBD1,CASSLGQATDTQYF,TGTGCCAGCTCACTTGGACAGGCCACAGATACGCAGTATTTT
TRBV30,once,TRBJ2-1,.,CAWSVFSPDSHFDEQFF,TGTGCCTGGAGTGTTTTCTCCCCGGACAGTCATTTTGATGAGCAGTTCTTC
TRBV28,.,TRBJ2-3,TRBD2,CASSLSVSGSVTDTQYF,TGTGCCAGCAGTTTAAGTGTTAGCGGGAGTGTCACAGATACGCAGTATTTT
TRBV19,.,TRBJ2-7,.,CASSMAGGTYEQYF,TGTGCCAGTAGTATGGCAGGAGGGACCTACGAGCAGTACTTC
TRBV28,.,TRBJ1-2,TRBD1,CASSFPDLGGQRSYGYTF,TGTGCCAGCAGTTTTCCCGACCTTGGGGGACAGCGGAGCTATGGCTACACCTTC
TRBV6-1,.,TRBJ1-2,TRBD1,CASSAPRTGGLNYGYTF,TGTGCCAGCAGTGCTCCGAGGACAGGGGGCCTTAACTATGGCTACACCTTC
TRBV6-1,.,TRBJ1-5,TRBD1,CASREGQGINQPQHF,TGTGCCAGCAGAGAAGGACAGGGGATAAATCAGCCCCAGCATTTT
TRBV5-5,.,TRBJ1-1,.,CASRPRGGNTEAFF,TGTGCCAGCCGGCCGAGAGGAGGGAACACTGAAGCTTTCTTT
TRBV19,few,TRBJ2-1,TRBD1,CASRGFEDNEQFF,TGTGCCAGCAGGGGGTTTGAAGACAATGAGCAGTTCTTC
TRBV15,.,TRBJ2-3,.,CATSRDDGGPDTQYF,TGTGCCACCAGCAGAGATGACGGGGGGCCAGATACGCAGTATTTT
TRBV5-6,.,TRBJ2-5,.,CASSLMGGGETQYF,TGTGCCAGCAGCTTGATGGGGGGTGGGGAGACCCAGTACTTC
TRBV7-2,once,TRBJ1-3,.,CASSTESSGNTIYF,TGTGCCAGCAGCACCGAGTCCTCTGGAAACACCATATATTTT
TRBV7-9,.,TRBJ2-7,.,CASSSPLGGMVYF,TGTGCCAGCAGCTCCCCCTTAGGGGGAATGGTCTACTTC
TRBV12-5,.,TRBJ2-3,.,CASGSSGGNTQYF,TGTGCTAGTGGCTCCTCTGGAGGAAATACGCAGTATTTT
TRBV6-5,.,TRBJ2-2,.,CASSYTANTGELFF,TGTGCCAGCAGTTACACGGCGAACACCGGGGAGCTGTTTTTT
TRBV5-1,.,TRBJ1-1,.,CASRGPAENTEAFF,TGCGCCAGCAGGGGGCCGGCAGAGAACACTGAAGCTTTCTTT
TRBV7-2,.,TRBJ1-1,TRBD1,CASSLVGTGGVWTEAFF,TGTGCCAGCAGCTTAGTTGGGACAGGGGGCGTTTGGACTGAAGCTTTCTTT
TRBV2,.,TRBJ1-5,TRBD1,CASSDGTGGPYQPQHF,TGTGCCAGCAGTGATGGGACAGGGGGACCCTATCAGCCCCAGCATTTT
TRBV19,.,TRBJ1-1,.,CASIAGMNTEAFF,TGTGCCAGTATCGCGGGAATGAACACTGAAGCTTTCTTT
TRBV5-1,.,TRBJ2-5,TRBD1,CASSLKTGGQETQYF,TGCGCCAGCAGCTTGAAAACAGGGGGCCAGGAGACCCAGTACTTC
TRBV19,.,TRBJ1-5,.,CASSIPGGGGQPQHF,TGTGCCAGTAGTATCCCCGGGGGCGGGGGGCAGCCCCAGCATTTT
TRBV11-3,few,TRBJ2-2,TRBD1,CASSPVRGRGTGELFF,TGTGCCAGCAGCCCAGTAAGGGGGCGCGGGACCGGGGAGCTGTTTTTT
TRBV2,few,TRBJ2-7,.,CASSESSRQTEQYF,TGTGCCAGCAGTGAGAGCTCCCGACAGACCGAGCAGTACTTC
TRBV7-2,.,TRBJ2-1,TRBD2,CASTVTSGTSLFF,TGTGCCAGCACCGTGACTAGCGGGACTTCCCTCTTCTTC
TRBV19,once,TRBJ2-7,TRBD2,CASSTRDYSYEQYF,TGTGCCAGTAGCACCCGGGACTACTCCTACGAGCAGTACTTC
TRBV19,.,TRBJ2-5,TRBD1,CASSIDRGQETQYF,TGTGCCAGTAGTATTGACAGGGGACAAGAGACCCAGTACTTC
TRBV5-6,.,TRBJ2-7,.,CASSLKNTYEQYF,TGTGCCAGCAGCTTGAAGAACACCTACGAGCAGTACTTC